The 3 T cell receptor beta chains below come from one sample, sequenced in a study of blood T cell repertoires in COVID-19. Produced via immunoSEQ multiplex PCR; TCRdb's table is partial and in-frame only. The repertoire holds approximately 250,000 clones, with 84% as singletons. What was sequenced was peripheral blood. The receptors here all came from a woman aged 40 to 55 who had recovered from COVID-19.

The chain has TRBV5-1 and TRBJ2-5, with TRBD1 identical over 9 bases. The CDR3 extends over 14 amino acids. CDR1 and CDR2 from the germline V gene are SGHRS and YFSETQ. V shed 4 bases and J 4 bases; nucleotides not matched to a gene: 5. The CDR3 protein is CASSLGQGGETQYF. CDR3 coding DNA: TGCGCCAGCAGCCTGGGACAGGGTGGAGAGACCCAGTACTTC.

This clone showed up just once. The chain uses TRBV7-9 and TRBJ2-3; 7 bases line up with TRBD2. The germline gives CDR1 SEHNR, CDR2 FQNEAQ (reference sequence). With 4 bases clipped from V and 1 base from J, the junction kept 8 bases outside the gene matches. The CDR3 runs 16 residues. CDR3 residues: CASSSRLGGGTDTQYF. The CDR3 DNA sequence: TGTGCCAGCAGCTCACGACTTGGGGGGGGCACAGATACGCAGTATTTT.

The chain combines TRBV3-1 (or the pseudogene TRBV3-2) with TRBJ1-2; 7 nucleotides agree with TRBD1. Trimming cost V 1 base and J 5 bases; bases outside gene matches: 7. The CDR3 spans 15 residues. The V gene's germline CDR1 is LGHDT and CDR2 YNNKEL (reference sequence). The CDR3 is CASSQAYETGYGYTF. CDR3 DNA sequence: TGTGCCAGCAGCCAAGCATATGAGACAGGGTATGGCTACACCTTC.